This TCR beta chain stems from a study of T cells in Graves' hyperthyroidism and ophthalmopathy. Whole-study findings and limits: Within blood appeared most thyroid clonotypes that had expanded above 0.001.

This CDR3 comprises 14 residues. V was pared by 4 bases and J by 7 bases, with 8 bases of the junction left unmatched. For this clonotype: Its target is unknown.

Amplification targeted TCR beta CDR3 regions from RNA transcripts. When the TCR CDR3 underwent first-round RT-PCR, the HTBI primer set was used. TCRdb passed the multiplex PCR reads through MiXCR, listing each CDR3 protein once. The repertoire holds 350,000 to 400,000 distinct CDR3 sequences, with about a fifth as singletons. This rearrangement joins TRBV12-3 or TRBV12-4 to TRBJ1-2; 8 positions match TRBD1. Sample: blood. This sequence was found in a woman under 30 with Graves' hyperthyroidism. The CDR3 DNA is TGTGCCAGCAGTTCCGGGCAGGGGGCGCCTGGCTACACCTTC. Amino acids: CASSSGQGAPGYTF.